This passage covers 28 T cell receptor beta chains from one sample sequenced in a study of T cell responses to AZD1222 COVID-19 vaccine. Clones were sequenced by immunoSEQ multiplex PCR, and TCRdb holds only the in-frame ones, with some missing. The sample carries about 150,000 clones, just over 90% recorded once. Sample: peripheral blood, taken on day 0 of AZD1222 vaccination. All receptors derive from an adult in good health.

The genes are TRBV4-1 and TRBJ2-7; 8 bases line up with TRBD2. The CDR3 is made up of 18 amino acids. J was trimmed by 3 bases and V by 2 bases; bases with no gene match: 15. Germline CDR1 MGHRA, CDR2 YSYEKL. The DNA for the CDR3 is TGCGCCAGCAGCCAAACGCCGCCCTCGGGAGCGGGGGACTACGAGCAGTACTTC. Residues: CASSQTPPSGAGDYEQYF.

This clone showed up just once. The chain recombines TRBV9 with TRBJ2-2, with 8 bases aligning to TRBD2. CDR3 length: 17 residues. J gave up 7 bases and V 4 bases, and 15 bases lay outside the gene matches. Germline V CDR1 and CDR2: SGDLS, YYNGEE. The CDR3 DNA reads TGTGCCAGCAGCCCCTTTCTGAAGCGGGAGTCTTTCGGGGAGCTGTTTTTT. This translates into CASSPFLKRESFGELFF. The full variable domain, its missing parts supplied by reference TRBV9 and TRBJ2-2, is DSGVTQTPKHLITATGQRVTLRCSPRSGDLSVYWYQQSLDQGLQFLIQYYNGEERAKGNILERFSAQQFPDLHSELNLSSLELGDSALYFCASSPFLKRESFGELFFGEGSRLTVL.

The rearrangement uses TRBV28 and TRBJ1-2; D gene uncertain. The CDR3 runs to 14 residues. V lost 7 bases and J 3 bases, leaving 15 bases between the germline ends. CDR1 is MDHEN and CDR2 is SYDVKM in the germline V gene. CDR3 bases: TGTGCCAGCATCTCAGAGGGTCGGTACTATGGCTACACCTTC. As protein: CASISEGRYYGYTF.

The chain carries TRBV6-2 or TRBV6-3 and TRBJ2-3, with TRBD2 matching over 11 bases. The trim removed 4 bases at V and 5 bases at J, leaving 14 bases unmatched. This CDR3 is 18 amino acids long. From germline, CDR1 is MNHEY and CDR2 SVGEGT. CDR3 in amino acids: CASSSEPRLAGFVDTQYF. As DNA, the CDR3 is TGTGCCAGCAGTTCCGAACCGCGACTAGCGGGATTTGTAGATACGCAGTATTTT.

This chain uses TRBV11-2 with TRBJ1-3, with D possibly being TRBD1 (5 bases). Germline V gives CDR1 SGHAT, CDR2 FQNNGV. The V end was cut by 0 bases, the J end by 0 bases, with 12 bases between. This CDR3 has 17 residues. The CDR3 here is CASSLDGPDSSGNTIYF. The DNA of the CDR3 is TGTGCCAGCAGCTTAGATGGGCCCGACAGCTCTGGAAACACCATATATTTT.

The rearrangement joins TRBV28 to TRBJ2-1; TRBD2 aligns across 10 bases. The V and J ends lost 6 bases and 7 bases, in that order; junction bases with no gene match: 6. The CDR3 length is 14 residues. The germline gives CDR1 MDHEN, CDR2 SYDVKM. CDR3 region: CASSELAGINEQFF. DNA for the CDR3: TGTGCCAGCAGCGAACTAGCGGGAATTAATGAGCAGTTCTTC.

The chain is built from TRBV6-2 or TRBV6-3 and TRBJ1-1; 8 positions match TRBD1. The trim removed 5 bases at V and 5 bases at J, leaving 13 bases unmatched. The CDR3 extends over 16 amino acids. The germline V gene has CDR1 MNHEY and CDR2 SVGEGT. The CDR3 DNA follows: TGTGCCAGCAGTCACCACACCCAGGGGGCGTTTACTGAAGCTTTCTTT. As protein: CASSHHTQGAFTEAFF.

The V gene is TRBV5-4, the J gene TRBJ2-3; D possibly corresponds to TRBD1 (5 bases). Per germline, CDR1 SGHNT and CDR2 YYREEE (reference sequence). This CDR3 has 17 amino acids. V was shortened by 0 bases and J by 0 bases, with 14 bases between the two germline ends. CDR3 in DNA: TGTGCCAGCAGCTTGGGGGCTGGGGCGGAGAGCACAGATACGCAGTATTTT. Protein: CASSLGAGAESTDTQYF.

The genes are TRBV29-1 and TRBJ2-7, with no clear D. Germline V CDR1 and CDR2: SQVTM, ANQGSEA. The CDR3 runs 11 residues. Trimming cost V 3 bases and J 0 bases, with 3 bases left between them. The CDR3 nucleotides are TGCAGCGTTGACAACTCCTACGAGCAGTACTTC. It yields the protein CSVDNSYEQYF.

This chain connects TRBV6-2 or TRBV6-3 to TRBJ2-7; 8 bases are shared with TRBD1. The CDR3 is made up of 14 amino acids. After removal of 2 bases from V and 3 bases from J, the junction contained 3 bases not matched to a gene. The germline CDR1 and CDR2 sequences are MNHEY and SVGEGT. The CDR3 nucleotides are TGTGCCAGCAGTTACCGCAGGGGGCACTACGAGCAGTACTTC. As protein: CASSYRRGHYEQYF.

The V and J genes are TRBV7-9 and TRBJ2-3; possibly TRBD1 for D (5 bases). Germline lookup yields CDR1 SEHNR and CDR2 FQNEAQ (reference sequence). The CDR3 covers 18 residues. V dropped 5 bases and J dropped 1 base, with 22 bases sitting between them. The CDR3: CASSLGRRTLRGTDTQYF. CDR3 sequence (DNA): TGTGCCAGCAGCCTCGGAAGAAGGACACTCCGGGGCACAGATACGCAGTATTTT.

The chain links TRBV28 to TRBJ1-1, with D tentatively TRBD1 (6 bases). This CDR3 has 16 residues. The germline V gene has CDR1 MDHEN and CDR2 SYDVKM. With 7 bases removed from V and 1 base from J, the gap between germline ends came to 19 bases. The CDR3 region has the DNA TGTGCCAGCACCAATCCGGGGGCGGGAAAGAACACTGAAGCTTTCTTT. It encodes CASTNPGAGKNTEAFF.

The chain carries TRBV9 and TRBJ2-1; no clear D. This CDR3 is built from 15 residues. The germline V and J ends were trimmed by 1 base and 2 bases, with 10 bases remaining between them. Germline V gene lookup returns CDR1 SGDLS and CDR2 YYNGEE. This CDR3 is CASSVSPSPYNEQFF. The DNA for the CDR3 is TGTGCCAGCAGCGTAAGTCCTTCCCCCTACAATGAGCAGTTCTTC. The full variable domain, rest sourced from reference TRBV9 and TRBJ2-1, is DSGVTQTPKHLITATGQRVTLRCSPRSGDLSVYWYQQSLDQGLQFLIQYYNGEERAKGNILERFSAQQFPDLHSELNLSSLELGDSALYFCASSVSPSPYNEQFFGPGTRLTVL.

This clone was recorded a few times. This chain joins TRBV29-1 and TRBJ1-6; D might be TRBD1 (5 bases). The CDR3 contains 13 residues. Trimming took off 5 bases at V and 6 bases at J, with 11 bases between the two ends. The V gene's germline CDR1 is SQVTM and CDR2 ANQGSEA. CDR3 bases: TGCAGCGTTCGGCAGGGTGGTAATTCACCCCTCCACTTT. Translated, it gives CSVRQGGNSPLHF.

The CDR3 nucleotides are TGTGCCAGCTCACCCTCTGGGGCTGGAGGCTACACCTTC. This codes for CASSPSGAGGYTF. The V and J genes are TRBV18 and TRBJ1-2; D is perhaps TRBD1 (5 bases). V lost 3 bases, J lost 8 bases, and 13 bases lay in between. Looked up from germline, CDR1 is KGHSH and CDR2 is LQKENI. The CDR3 consists of 13 residues.

The chain is built from TRBV27 and TRBJ1-6; D uncertain. Germline CDR1 MNHEY, CDR2 SMNVEV (reference sequence). The CDR3 runs 16 residues. V shed 3 bases and J shed 8 bases, with 17 bases lying between them. The CDR3 sequence: CASSFSRPAVHSPLHF. CDR3 DNA sequence: TGTGCCAGCAGTTTCTCCCGACCGGCGGTCCATTCACCCCTCCACTTT.

This clone was detected a few times. The chain employs TRBV28 and TRBJ1-2; 9 nucleotides line up with TRBD1. Losses at the gene ends were 9 bases for V and 4 bases for J; bases not matched to a gene: 6. This CDR3 is 13 amino acids long. Germline assignment: CDR1 MDHEN and CDR2 SYDVKM. In nucleotides, the CDR3 is TGTGCCAGATCAGGACAGGGGAGCTATGGCTACACCTTC. Amino acids: CARSGQGSYGYTF.

The sample holds a few counts of this clone. This chain connects TRBV27 to TRBJ1-5; D not resolved. Looked up from germline, CDR1 is MNHEY and CDR2 is SMNVEV (reference sequence). V was shortened by 6 bases and J by 2 bases, with 5 bases between the two germline ends. This CDR3 comprises 12 residues. The CDR3 region is CASRFGNQPQHF. Written as DNA, the CDR3 is TGTGCCAGCAGGTTTGGCAATCAGCCCCAGCATTTT.

V and J are TRBV9 and TRBJ2-2; 9 bases fit TRBD1. V lost 0 bases to trimming and J lost 0 bases; unmatched junction nucleotides: 3. This CDR3 region has 17 residues. Per germline, CDR1 SGDLS and CDR2 YYNGEE. The CDR3 sequence is CASSVGGTGPNTGELFF. Here the CDR3 DNA reads TGTGCCAGCAGCGTAGGGGGGACAGGGCCGAACACCGGGGAGCTGTTTTTT.

The rearrangement joins TRBV10-3 to TRBJ1-6; D is undetermined. The CDR3 is 13 residues long. Trimming left V 7 bases short and J 8 bases short, with 12 bases between. Germline values: CDR1 ENHRY, CDR2 SYGVKD. The CDR3 DNA follows: TGTGCCATCAAAGGGAACGGATATTCACCCCTCCACTTT. Its translation is CAIKGNGYSPLHF.

The V and J genes are TRBV9 and TRBJ1-5; D not certain. V gave up 0 bases and J gave up 3 bases, with 7 bases separating them. CDR1 is SGDLS and CDR2 is YYNGEE in the germline V gene. The CDR3 has 14 amino acids. CDR3 in amino acids: CASSVGVTNQPQHF. DNA for the CDR3: TGTGCCAGCAGCGTAGGTGTGACCAATCAGCCCCAGCATTTT.

The rearrangement uses TRBV11-2 and TRBJ2-3, with D perhaps TRBD1 or TRBD2 (5 bases each). The germline gives CDR1 SGHAT, CDR2 FQNNGV. V dropped 3 bases and J dropped 2 bases, with 15 bases sitting between them. The CDR3 length is 16 residues. The CDR3 nucleotides read TGTGCCAGCAGCTTTCCCCCCTTGGGGGACACAGATACGCAGTATTTT. Protein product: CASSFPPLGDTDTQYF.

The chain employs TRBV7-2 and TRBJ1-6, with D tentatively TRBD1 (5 bases). This CDR3 spans 14 amino acids. Germline V gives CDR1 SGHTA, CDR2 FQGNSA. With 8 bases removed from V and 9 bases from J, the gap between germline ends came to 17 bases. The chain's CDR3 is CASGLGLLSSPLHF. In DNA, the CDR3 is TGTGCCAGCGGTTTGGGGCTTTTGAGTTCACCCCTCCACTTT.

The chain combines TRBV7-9 with TRBJ1-6, with 7 bases fitting TRBD1. The CDR3 spans 14 residues. The V gene's germline CDR1 is SEHNR and CDR2 FQNEAQ (reference sequence). The V and J ends lost 4 bases and 5 bases, in that order; junction bases with no gene match: 2. CDR3 in DNA: TGTGCCAGCAGCTCCGGGACAGATAATTCACCCCTCCACTTT. Translating gives CASSSGTDNSPLHF.

The genes are TRBV19 and TRBJ2-2; 10 nucleotides match TRBD2. With 4 bases clipped from V and 4 bases from J, the junction kept 6 bases outside the gene matches. Per germline, CDR1 LNHDA and CDR2 SQIVND (reference sequence). The CDR3 runs to 16 residues. Here the CDR3 DNA reads TGTGCCAGTAGTAAGCTTGGGACTAGCGTCACCGGGGAGCTGTTTTTT. The encoded protein is CASSKLGTSVTGELFF.

DNA for the CDR3: TGTGCCACCAGTGACGAGAACACCGGGGAGCTGTTTTTT. This sequence encodes CATSDENTGELFF. The chain has TRBV24-1 and TRBJ2-2; D unclear. This CDR3 is 13 amino acids long. V lost 4 bases and J lost 1, with 3 bases in between. Germline loops: CDR1 KGHDR, CDR2 SFDVKD.

The chain links TRBV6-1 to TRBJ2-3; D may match TRBD1 or TRBD2 (5 bases each). Trimming left V 4 bases short and J 0 bases short, with 14 bases between. The CDR3 sequence is 16 residues long. The germline CDR1 and CDR2 sequences are MNHNS and SASEGT. The CDR3 protein is CASSVYGAESTDTQYF. Here the CDR3 DNA reads TGTGCCAGCAGTGTTTACGGGGCAGAGAGCACAGATACGCAGTATTTT.

The DNA for the CDR3 is TGTGCCAGCAGTGCATACAGGGGTACTAATTCCTACGAGCAGTACTTC. This translates into CASSAYRGTNSYEQYF. The V and J genes are TRBV28 and TRBJ2-7; 7 bases are a match to TRBD1. Germline lookup yields CDR1 MDHEN and CDR2 SYDVKM. The CDR3 is 16 residues long. The trim removed 5 bases at V and 1 base at J, leaving 11 bases unmatched. Full variable domain (rest looked up from reference TRBV28 and TRBJ2-7): DVKVTQSSRYLVKRTGEKVFLECVQDMDHENMFWYRQDPGLGLRLIYFSYDVKMKEKGDIPEGYSVSREKKERFSLILESASTNQTSMYLCASSAYRGTNSYEQYFGPGTRLTVT.